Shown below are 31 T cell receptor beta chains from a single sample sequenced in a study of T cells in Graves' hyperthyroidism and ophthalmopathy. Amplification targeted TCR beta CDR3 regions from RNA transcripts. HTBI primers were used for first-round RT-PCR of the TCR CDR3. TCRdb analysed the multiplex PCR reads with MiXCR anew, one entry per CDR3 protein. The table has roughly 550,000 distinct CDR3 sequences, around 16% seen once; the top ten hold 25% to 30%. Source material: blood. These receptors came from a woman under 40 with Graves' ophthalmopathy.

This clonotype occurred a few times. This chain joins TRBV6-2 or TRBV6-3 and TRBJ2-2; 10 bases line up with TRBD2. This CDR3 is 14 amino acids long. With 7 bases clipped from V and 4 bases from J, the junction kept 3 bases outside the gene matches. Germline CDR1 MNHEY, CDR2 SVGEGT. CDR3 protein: CASKREGSTGELFF. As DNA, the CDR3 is TGTGCCAGCAAGCGGGAGGGCTCCACCGGGGAGCTGTTTTTT.

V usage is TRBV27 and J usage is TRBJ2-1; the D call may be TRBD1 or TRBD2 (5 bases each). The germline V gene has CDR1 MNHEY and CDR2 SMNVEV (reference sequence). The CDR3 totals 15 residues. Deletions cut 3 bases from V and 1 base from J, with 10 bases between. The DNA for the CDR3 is TGTGCCAGCAGTTTCCCCGGGGCTTCCTACAATGAGCAGTTCTTC. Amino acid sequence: CASSFPGASYNEQFF.

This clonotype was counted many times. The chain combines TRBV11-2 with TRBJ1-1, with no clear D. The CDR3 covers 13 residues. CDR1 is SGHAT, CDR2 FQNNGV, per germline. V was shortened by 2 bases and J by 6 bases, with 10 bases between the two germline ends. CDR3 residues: CASSLSLGPEAFF. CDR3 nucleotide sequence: TGTGCCAGCAGCTTAAGTTTAGGGCCTGAAGCTTTCTTT.

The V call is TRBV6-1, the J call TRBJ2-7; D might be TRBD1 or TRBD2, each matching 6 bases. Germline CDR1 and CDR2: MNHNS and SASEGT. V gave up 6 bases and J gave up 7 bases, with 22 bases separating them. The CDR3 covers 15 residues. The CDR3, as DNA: TGTGCCAGCAGGCCTCCGGGGGCTTATCGTCAGGAGCAGTACTTC. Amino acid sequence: CASRPPGAYRQEQYF.

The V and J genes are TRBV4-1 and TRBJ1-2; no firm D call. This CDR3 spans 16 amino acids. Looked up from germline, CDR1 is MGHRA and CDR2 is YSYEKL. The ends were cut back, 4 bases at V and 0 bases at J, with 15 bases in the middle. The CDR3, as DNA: TGCGCCAGCAGCCCAGTGGAATTCGGTCCTAACTATGGCTACACCTTC. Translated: CASSPVEFGPNYGYTF.

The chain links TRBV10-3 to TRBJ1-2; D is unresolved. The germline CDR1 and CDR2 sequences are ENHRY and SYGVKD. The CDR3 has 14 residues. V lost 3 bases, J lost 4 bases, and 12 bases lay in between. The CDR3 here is CAISDSKDSYGYTF. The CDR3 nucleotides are TGTGCCATCAGTGATTCCAAGGACTCCTATGGCTACACCTTC.

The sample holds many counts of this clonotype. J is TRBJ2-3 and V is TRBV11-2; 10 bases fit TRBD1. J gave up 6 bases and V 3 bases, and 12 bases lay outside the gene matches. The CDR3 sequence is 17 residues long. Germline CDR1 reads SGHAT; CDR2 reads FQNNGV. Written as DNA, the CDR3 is TGTGCCAGCAGCTTCCGTCTTGGGACAGGGGTTACCGATACGCAGTATTTT. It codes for CASSFRLGTGVTDTQYF.

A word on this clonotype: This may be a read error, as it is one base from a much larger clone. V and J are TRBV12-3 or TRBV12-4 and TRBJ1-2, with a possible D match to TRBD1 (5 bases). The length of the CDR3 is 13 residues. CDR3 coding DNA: TGTGCCGGCAGTTTTGACAGTAACTATGGCTACACCTTC. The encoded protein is CAGSFDSNYGYTF.

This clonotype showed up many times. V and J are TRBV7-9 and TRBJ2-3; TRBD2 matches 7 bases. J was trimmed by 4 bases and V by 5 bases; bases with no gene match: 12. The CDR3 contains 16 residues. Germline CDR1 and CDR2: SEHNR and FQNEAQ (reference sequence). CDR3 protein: CASSAKGGSGSDTQYF. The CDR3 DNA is TGTGCCAGCAGCGCAAAAGGCGGGAGTGGGTCAGATACGCAGTATTTT.

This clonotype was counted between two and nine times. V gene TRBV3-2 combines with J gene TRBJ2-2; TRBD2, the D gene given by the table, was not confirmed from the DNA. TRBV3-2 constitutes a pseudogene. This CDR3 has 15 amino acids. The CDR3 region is CASTRIGGDTGELFF. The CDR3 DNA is TGTGCCAGCACCCGCATAGGGGGAGACACCGGGGAGCTGTTTTTT.

CDR3 sequence (DNA): TGTGCCAGCAGCTTGGACAGTCCTGAAGCTTTCTTT. Its protein product is CASSLDSPEAFF. The V gene is TRBV5-5, the J gene TRBJ1-1; D call uncertain. CDR3 length equals 12 residues. Trimming shortened V by 0 bases and J by 6 bases, and 6 bases separated the two germline ends. CDR1 and CDR2 (germline): SGHKS, YYEKEE (reference sequence). The variable domain in full, completed from reference TRBV5-5 and TRBJ1-1, reads DAGVTQSPTHLIKTRGQQVTLRCSPISGHKSVSWYQQVLGQGPQFIFQYYEKEERGRGNFPDRFSARQFPNYSSELNVNALLLGDSALYLCASSLDSPEAFFGQGTRLTVV.

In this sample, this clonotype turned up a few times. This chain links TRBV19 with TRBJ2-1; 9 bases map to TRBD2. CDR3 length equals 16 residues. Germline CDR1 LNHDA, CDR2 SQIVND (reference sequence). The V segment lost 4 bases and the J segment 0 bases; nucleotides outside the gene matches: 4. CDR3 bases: TGTGCCAGTAGTACGGCGGGAGGGAGCTCCTACAATGAGCAGTTCTTC. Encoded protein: CASSTAGGSSYNEQFF.

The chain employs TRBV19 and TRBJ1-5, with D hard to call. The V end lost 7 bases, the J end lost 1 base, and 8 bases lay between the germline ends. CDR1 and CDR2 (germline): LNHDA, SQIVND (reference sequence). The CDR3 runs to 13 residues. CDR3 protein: CASNERSNQPQHF. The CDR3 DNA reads TGTGCCAGTAACGAGCGGAGCAATCAGCCCCAGCATTTT.

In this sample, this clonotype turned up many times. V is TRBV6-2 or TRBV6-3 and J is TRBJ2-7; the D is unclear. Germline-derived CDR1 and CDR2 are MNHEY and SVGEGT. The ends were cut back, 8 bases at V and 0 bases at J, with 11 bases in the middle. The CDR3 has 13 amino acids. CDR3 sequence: CASQGESSYEQYF. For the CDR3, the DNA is TGTGCCAGCCAAGGCGAGAGCTCCTACGAGCAGTACTTC.

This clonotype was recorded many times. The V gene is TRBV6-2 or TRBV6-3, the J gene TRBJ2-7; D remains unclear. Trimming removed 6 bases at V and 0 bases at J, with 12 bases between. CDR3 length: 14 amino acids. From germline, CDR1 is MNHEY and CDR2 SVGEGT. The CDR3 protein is CASRERVLSYEQYF. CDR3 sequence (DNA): TGTGCCAGCAGGGAACGGGTCCTCTCCTACGAGCAGTACTTC.

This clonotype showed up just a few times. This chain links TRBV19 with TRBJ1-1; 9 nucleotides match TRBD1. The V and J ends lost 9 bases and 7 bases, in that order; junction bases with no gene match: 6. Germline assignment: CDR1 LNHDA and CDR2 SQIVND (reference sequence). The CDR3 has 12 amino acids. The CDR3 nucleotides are TGTGCCAGCAAGGGACAGGGTTTTGAAGCTTTCTTT. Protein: CASKGQGFEAFF.

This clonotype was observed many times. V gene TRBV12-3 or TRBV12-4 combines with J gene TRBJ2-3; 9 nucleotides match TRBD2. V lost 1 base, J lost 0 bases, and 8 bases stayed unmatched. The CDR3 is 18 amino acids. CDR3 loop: CASSLGSRLADSTDTQYF. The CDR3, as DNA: TGTGCCAGCAGTTTAGGGTCGAGACTAGCGGACAGCACAGATACGCAGTATTTT.

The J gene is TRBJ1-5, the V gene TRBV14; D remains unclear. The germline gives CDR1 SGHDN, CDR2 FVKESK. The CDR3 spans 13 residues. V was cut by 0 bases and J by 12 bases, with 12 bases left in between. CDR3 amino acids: CASSQDRAGLQHF. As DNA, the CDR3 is TGTGCCAGCAGCCAAGATCGGGCGGGTCTCCAGCATTTT.

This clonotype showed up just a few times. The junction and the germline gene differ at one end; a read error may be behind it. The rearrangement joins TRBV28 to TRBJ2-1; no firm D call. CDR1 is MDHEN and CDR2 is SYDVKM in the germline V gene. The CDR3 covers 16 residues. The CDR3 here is CASSSLDLPQYNGQFF. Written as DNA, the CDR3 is TGTGCCAGCAGTTCGTTAGACTTGCCGCAGTACAATGGGCAGTTCTTC.

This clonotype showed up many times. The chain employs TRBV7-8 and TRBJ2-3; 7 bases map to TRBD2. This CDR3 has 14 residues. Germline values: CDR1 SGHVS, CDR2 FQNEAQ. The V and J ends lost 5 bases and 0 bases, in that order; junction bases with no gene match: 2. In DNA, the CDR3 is TGTGCCAGCAGCGCGGGAGCTAGCACAGATACGCAGTATTTT. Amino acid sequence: CASSAGASTDTQYF.

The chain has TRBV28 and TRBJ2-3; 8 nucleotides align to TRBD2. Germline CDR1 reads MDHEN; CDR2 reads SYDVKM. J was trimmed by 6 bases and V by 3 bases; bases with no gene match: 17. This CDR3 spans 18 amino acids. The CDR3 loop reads CASSLGRGPRGGPDTQYF. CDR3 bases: TGTGCCAGCAGTTTGGGCCGGGGGCCACGGGGGGGGCCGGATACGCAGTATTTT.

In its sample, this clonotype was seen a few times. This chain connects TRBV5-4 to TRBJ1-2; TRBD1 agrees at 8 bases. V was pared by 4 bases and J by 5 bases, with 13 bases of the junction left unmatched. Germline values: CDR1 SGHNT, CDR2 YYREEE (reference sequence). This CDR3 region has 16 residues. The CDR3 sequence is CASSPVDRALVYGYTF. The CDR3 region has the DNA TGTGCCAGCAGCCCGGTGGACAGGGCACTGGTATATGGCTACACCTTC.

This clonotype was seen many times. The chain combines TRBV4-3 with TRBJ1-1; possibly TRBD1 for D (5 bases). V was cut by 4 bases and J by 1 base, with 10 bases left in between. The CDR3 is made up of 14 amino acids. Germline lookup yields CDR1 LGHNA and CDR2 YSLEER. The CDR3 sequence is CASSRTTGNTEAFF. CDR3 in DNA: TGCGCCAGCAGCCGCACCACAGGGAACACTGAAGCTTTCTTT.

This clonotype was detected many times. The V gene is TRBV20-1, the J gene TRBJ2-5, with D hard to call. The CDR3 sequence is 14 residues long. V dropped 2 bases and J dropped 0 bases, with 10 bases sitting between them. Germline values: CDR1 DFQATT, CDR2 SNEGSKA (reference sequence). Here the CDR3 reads CSARPPTYQETQYF. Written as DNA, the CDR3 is TGCAGTGCTAGACCACCCACGTACCAAGAGACCCAGTACTTC.

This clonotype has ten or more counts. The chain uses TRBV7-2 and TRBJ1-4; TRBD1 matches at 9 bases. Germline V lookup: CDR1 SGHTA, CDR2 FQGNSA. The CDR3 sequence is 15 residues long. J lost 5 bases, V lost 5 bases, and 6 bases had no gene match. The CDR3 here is CASSRGTGSNEKLFF. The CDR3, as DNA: TGTGCCAGCAGCCGAGGGACAGGGTCAAATGAAAAACTGTTTTTT.

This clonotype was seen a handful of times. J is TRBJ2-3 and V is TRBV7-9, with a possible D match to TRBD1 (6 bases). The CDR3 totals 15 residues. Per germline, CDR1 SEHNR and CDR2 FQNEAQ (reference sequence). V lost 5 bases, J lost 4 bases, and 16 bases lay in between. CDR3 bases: TGTGCCAGCAGCCCGACAGGTGATACCGCAGATACGCAGTATTTT. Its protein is CASSPTGDTADTQYF.

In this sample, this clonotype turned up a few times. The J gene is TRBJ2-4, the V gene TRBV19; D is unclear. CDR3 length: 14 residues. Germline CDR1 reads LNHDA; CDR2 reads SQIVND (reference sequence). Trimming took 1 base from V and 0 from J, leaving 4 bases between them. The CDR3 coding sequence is TGTGCCAGTAGTATAGTACTAGCCAAAAACATTCAGTACTTC. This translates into CASSIVLAKNIQYF.

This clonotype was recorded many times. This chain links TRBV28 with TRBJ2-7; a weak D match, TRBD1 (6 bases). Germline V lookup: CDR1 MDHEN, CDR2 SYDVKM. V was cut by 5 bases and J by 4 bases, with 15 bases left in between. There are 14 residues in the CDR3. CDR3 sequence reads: CASSPAGDPYEQYF. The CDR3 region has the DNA TGTGCCAGCAGTCCCGCAGGGGACCCATACGAGCAGTACTTC.

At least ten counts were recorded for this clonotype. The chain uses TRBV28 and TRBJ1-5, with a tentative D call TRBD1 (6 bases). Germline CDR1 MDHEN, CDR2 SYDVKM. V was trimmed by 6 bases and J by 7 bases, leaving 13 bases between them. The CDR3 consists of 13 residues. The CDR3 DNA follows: TGTGCCAGCAGGTCAACCGGGACACAGCCCCAGCATTTT. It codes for CASRSTGTQPQHF.

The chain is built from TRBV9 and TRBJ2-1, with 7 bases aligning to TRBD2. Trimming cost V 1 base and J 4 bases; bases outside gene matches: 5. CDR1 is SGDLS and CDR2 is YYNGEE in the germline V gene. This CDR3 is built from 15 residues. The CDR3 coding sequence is TGTGCCAGCAGCGTATGGGCGGGGGAGTACAATGAGCAGTTCTTC. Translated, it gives CASSVWAGEYNEQFF.

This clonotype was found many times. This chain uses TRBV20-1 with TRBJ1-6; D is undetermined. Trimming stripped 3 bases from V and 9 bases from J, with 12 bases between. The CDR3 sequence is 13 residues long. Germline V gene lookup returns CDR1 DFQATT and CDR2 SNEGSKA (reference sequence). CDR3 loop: CSASLPGGSPLHF. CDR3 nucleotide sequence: TGCAGTGCTAGTCTTCCGGGCGGTTCACCCCTCCACTTT.